These T cell receptor beta chains were read from a single sample in a study of blood T cell repertoires in COVID-19. The method was immunoSEQ multiplex PCR; TCRdb's version includes in-frame clones alone and lacks a portion of them. The sample yields under 300,000 clones, 75% to 90% seen once. Sequencing input: PBMCs or T cells enriched from blood (not recorded which). The receptor source for this set is a woman in her 30s with acute COVID-19. Both conserved end residues are part of each CDR3. A D gene is named only where the DNA matches it firmly. Part of the rows lack a size; the others show once, few, many or a class for expanded clones.

CASTSSWSGTIYF,TGTGCCAGCACCTCCTCCTGGTCGGGCACCATATATTTT,NA,NA,TRBV28,TRBJ1-3
CASSLVVGGANYGYTF,TGTGCCAGCAGCTTAGTAGTAGGGGGCGCTAACTATGGCTACACCTTC,TRBD1,NA,TRBV7-2,TRBJ1-2
CASNTYRGRVTEAFF,TGTGCCAGTAACACTTACAGGGGGCGGGTCACTGAAGCTTTCTTT,TRBD1,NA,TRBV6-5,TRBJ1-1
CASSLPTRPYNEQFF,TGCGCCAGCAGCTTGCCCACACGCCCCTACAATGAGCAGTTCTTC,NA,NA,TRBV5-1,TRBJ2-1
CASSISGPPTDTQYF,TGTGCCAGTAGTATTAGCGGACCTCCCACAGATACGCAGTATTTT,NA,NA,TRBV19,TRBJ2-3
CASSYSTKLKLFF,TGTGCCAGCAGTTACTCGACAAAGCTAAAACTGTTTTTT,NA,NA,TRBV6-5,TRBJ1-4
CASSTGGYNQPQHF,TGTGCCAGCAGCACAGGGGGTTACAATCAGCCCCAGCATTTT,TRBD1,NA,TRBV28,TRBJ1-5
CASRLAVLRDRGIGYTF,TGTGCAAGTCGCTTAGCGGTACTCCGGGACAGGGGAATTGGCTACACCTTC,NA,NA,TRBV12-2,TRBJ1-2
CASSVEGTSDNEQFF,TGTGCCAGCAGCGTAGAAGGGACTAGCGACAATGAGCAGTTCTTC,TRBD2,NA,TRBV9,TRBJ2-1
CASSRPVELGGQFF,TGTGCCAGCTCTCGACCCGTCGAGCTGGGAGGGCAGTTCTTC,NA,once,TRBV18,TRBJ2-1
CASSNKAGIEKLFF,TGTGCCAGCAGCAACAAAGCGGGGATTGAAAAACTGTTTTTT,NA,NA,TRBV3-1/TRBV3-2,TRBJ1-4
CASSIGHPYEQYF,TGTGCCAGTAGTATTGGGCATCCCTACGAGCAGTACTTC,NA,NA,TRBV19,TRBJ2-7
CASSSSGTRDTQYF,TGTGCCAGCAGCTCTAGCGGGACGAGAGATACGCAGTATTTT,TRBD2,NA,TRBV7-9,TRBJ2-3
CASSKRTGTYEQYF,TGTGCCAGCAGTAAGAGGACAGGAACCTACGAGCAGTACTTC,TRBD1,NA,TRBV6-5,TRBJ2-7
CASSFKGLAGVRTYNEQFF,TGTGCCAGCAGTTTTAAGGGACTAGCGGGAGTAAGGACCTACAATGAGCAGTTCTTC,TRBD2,NA,TRBV28,TRBJ2-1
CASEDRGLANTGELFF,TGTGCCAGCGAAGACAGGGGGCTAGCGAACACCGGGGAGCTGTTTTTT,TRBD1,once,TRBV2,TRBJ2-2
CASSYAGVFREKLFF,TGTGCCAGCAGTTACGCCGGTGTATTTCGAGAAAAACTGTTTTTT,NA,NA,TRBV6-5,TRBJ1-4
CASSQDFGLAGTSRTDTQYF,TGCGCCAGCAGCCAAGACTTTGGGCTAGCGGGAACGAGTCGGACAGATACGCAGTATTTT,TRBD2,NA,TRBV4-3,TRBJ2-3
CASSLRPGNEQFF,TGTGCCAGCAGTCTAAGACCGGGCAATGAGCAGTTCTTC,NA,NA,TRBV12-3/TRBV12-4,TRBJ2-1
CASSQDPADYSNQPQHF,TGTGCCAGCAGCCAAGATCCCGCGGATTATAGCAATCAGCCCCAGCATTTT,NA,NA,TRBV3-1/TRBV3-2,TRBJ1-5
CASSLTGGAAGELFF,TGTGCCAGCAGCTTAACAGGGGGCGCAGCCGGGGAGCTGTTTTTT,TRBD1,once,TRBV7-2,TRBJ2-2
CASSPEDRRGYTF,TGTGCCAGCAGTCCGGAGGACAGGAGGGGCTACACCTTC,TRBD1,NA,TRBV27,TRBJ1-2
CASSFTTAYEQYF,TGTGCCAGCAGTTTTACGACTGCCTACGAGCAGTACTTC,NA,NA,TRBV27,TRBJ2-7
CASRPGGTAYEQYF,TGTGCCAGCAGGCCCGGGGGTACGGCCTACGAGCAGTACTTC,NA,NA,TRBV28,TRBJ2-7
CASSLTLEFTEAFF,TGTGCCAGCAGCTTAACGTTAGAGTTCACTGAAGCTTTCTTT,NA,NA,TRBV7-3,TRBJ1-1
CASSQEQPYEQYF,TGCGCCAGCAGCCAAGAACAGCCCTACGAGCAGTACTTC,NA,NA,TRBV4-1,TRBJ2-7
CASSPWFAGDQPQHF,TGTGCCAGCAGCCCCTGGTTTGCGGGGGATCAGCCCCAGCATTTT,NA,NA,TRBV7-2,TRBJ1-5
CASSLGFTGNQPQHF,TGTGCCAGCAGTTTAGGGTTCACAGGCAATCAGCCCCAGCATTTT,NA,NA,TRBV28,TRBJ1-5
CASSPLIGTASSYEQYF,TGTGCCAGCTCACCATTAATTGGGACAGCTTCGTCCTACGAGCAGTACTTC,TRBD1,NA,TRBV18,TRBJ2-7
CAISVGQGNSPLHF,TGTGCCATCAGTGTGGGGCAGGGGAATTCACCCCTCCACTTT,NA,NA,TRBV10-3,TRBJ1-6
CASRIQGSNGYTF,TGTGCCAGCAGAATACAGGGGTCTAATGGCTACACCTTC,TRBD1,NA,TRBV28,TRBJ1-2
CAIRDGQVAFSGNTIYF,TGTGCCATCAGGGATGGACAGGTGGCGTTCTCTGGAAACACCATATATTTT,TRBD1,NA,TRBV10-3,TRBJ1-3
CATYRGQGTDTQYF,TGTGCCACCTATAGGGGCCAGGGCACAGATACGCAGTATTTT,NA,NA,TRBV28,TRBJ2-3
CATNLQRSGRNTEAFF,TGTGCCACCAACCTCCAACGCTCGGGGAGGAACACTGAAGCTTTCTTT,NA,NA,TRBV28,TRBJ1-1
CASSPQDRGTGELFF,TGCGCCAGCAGCCCCCAAGACAGGGGCACCGGGGAGCTGTTTTTT,TRBD1,few,TRBV4-3,TRBJ2-2
CASSFGGSNEQFF,TGTGCCAGCAGCTTTGGAGGGAGTAATGAGCAGTTCTTC,NA,once,TRBV7-9,TRBJ2-1
CAGNRALGNTIYF,TGTGCCGGGAACAGGGCGTTGGGAAACACCATATATTTT,NA,NA,TRBV30,TRBJ1-3
CAGSRDTSTNEKLFF,TGTGCCGGCAGTCGGGACACCTCAACTAATGAAAAACTGTTTTTT,NA,NA,TRBV28,TRBJ1-4
CASSSGGGSEQYF,TGTGCCAGTAGTAGCGGGGGGGGAAGCGAGCAGTACTTC,TRBD2,NA,TRBV19,TRBJ2-7
CASTPSAWETQYF,TGTGCCAGCACACCTAGCGCTTGGGAGACCCAGTACTTC,NA,NA,TRBV28,TRBJ2-5
CASSEFFRTEAFF,TGTGCCAGCAGTGAATTCTTTCGGACTGAAGCTTTCTTT,NA,many,TRBV6-1,TRBJ1-1
CAITRAGLVAYNEQFF,TGTGCCATCACGAGAGCGGGACTTGTTGCCTACAATGAGCAGTTCTTC,TRBD2,NA,TRBV7-3,TRBJ2-1
CASSPTTGPTEAFF,TGTGCCAGCTCACCGACGACAGGGCCCACTGAAGCTTTCTTT,TRBD1,NA,TRBV18,TRBJ1-1
CASSPPRIPRTSTDTQYF,TGTGCCAGCAGTCCCCCCAGGATCCCCCGGACTAGCACAGATACGCAGTATTTT,NA,NA,TRBV21-1,TRBJ2-3
CASSVGTGWSSYNEQFF,TGTGCCAGTAGTGTCGGGACAGGGTGGTCCTCCTACAATGAGCAGTTCTTC,TRBD1,NA,TRBV19,TRBJ2-1
CASSLGGVTDTQYF,TGTGCCAGCAGCCTCGGGGGTGTAACAGATACGCAGTATTTT,NA,NA,TRBV6-5,TRBJ2-3
CASSSDLITEAFF,TGTGCCAGCAGCTCGGACTTGATCACTGAAGCTTTCTTT,NA,once,TRBV11-1,TRBJ1-1
CASSRGGSTDTQYF,TGTGCCAGCAGTCGGGGGGGGAGCACAGATACGCAGTATTTT,TRBD2,NA,TRBV27,TRBJ2-3
CASSPDSGAKNIQYF,TGTGCCAGCAGCCCTGACTCGGGGGCCAAAAACATTCAGTACTTC,NA,NA,TRBV5-8,TRBJ2-4
CASTSGDKRYNEQFF,TGTGCCAGCACCTCTGGGGACAAACGATACAATGAGCAGTTCTTC,NA,NA,TRBV28,TRBJ2-1
CASSRETASAELFF,TGTGCCAGCAGCCGGGAGACAGCCAGTGCTGAACTGTTTTTT,NA,NA,TRBV5-4,TRBJ1-4
CSASWVLGYEQYF,TGCAGTGCTAGTTGGGTACTAGGCTACGAGCAGTACTTC,NA,NA,TRBV20-1,TRBJ2-7
CASSQSPRVEETQYF,TGTGCCAGCAGCCAATCGCCCCGGGTCGAAGAGACCCAGTACTTC,NA,NA,TRBV3-1/TRBV3-2,TRBJ2-5